This passage covers 11 T cell receptor beta chains from one sample sequenced in a study of technical replicates of blood from several donors. Sequencing was performed with immunoSEQ multiplex PCR; in TCRdb, only in-frame clones are kept and a portion is missing. The data contain 60,000 to 90,000 clones, 95% of them singletons. Sequencing was performed on T cells isolated from PBMCs. The receptors stem from a human donor in good health.

In DNA form, the CDR3 reads TGCAGCGCTGCCCCAGAGGCAGAGACCCAGTACTTC. This codes for CSAAPEAETQYF. J is TRBJ2-5 and V is TRBV29-1; D is unclear. This CDR3 comprises 12 residues. The V end was cut by 7 bases, the J end by 4 bases, with 13 bases between. The germline V gene encodes CDR1 SQVTM and CDR2 ANQGSEA. Full variable domain (missing parts from reference TRBV29-1 and TRBJ2-5): SAVISQKPSRDICQRGTSLTIQCQVDSQVTMMFWYRQQPGQSLTLIATANQGSEATYESGFVIDKFPISRPNLTFSTLTVSNMSPEDSSIYLCSAAPEAETQYFGPGTRLLVL.

The chain combines TRBV9 with TRBJ1-2; possibly TRBD1 for D (5 bases). Germline V gene sequence: CDR1 SGDLS, CDR2 YYNGEE. The CDR3 is made up of 14 amino acids. V lost 3 bases and J 3 bases, leaving 12 bases between the germline ends. The CDR3 sequence is CASSEGALDYGYTF. CDR3 bases: TGTGCCAGCAGCGAAGGGGCCCTGGACTATGGCTACACCTTC.

The J gene is TRBJ2-1, the V gene TRBV6-5; 7 nucleotides agree with TRBD2. The CDR3 loop spans 15 amino acids. Trimming took 2 bases from V and 7 from J; bases not matched to a gene: 8. The germline V gene encodes CDR1 MNHEY and CDR2 SVGAGI. The CDR3 coding sequence is TGTGCCAGCAGTTACGGAGGGAGGGCCGGGAATGAGCAGTTCTTC. Translating gives CASSYGGRAGNEQFF.

The chain employs TRBV4-1 and TRBJ1-1, with D possibly being TRBD1 (6 bases). In germline, CDR1 is MGHRA, CDR2 YSYEKL. The CDR3 sequence is 13 residues long. V was shortened by 4 bases and J by 2 bases, with 8 bases between the two germline ends. This CDR3 is CASSPGHNTEAFF. In DNA form, the CDR3 reads TGCGCCAGCAGCCCGGGACACAACACTGAAGCTTTCTTT.

The chain employs TRBV11-2 and TRBJ2-1; 9 bases are shared with TRBD2. From germline, CDR1 is SGHAT and CDR2 FQNNGV. The CDR3 extends over 16 amino acids. The junction had 12 bases not matched to a gene; V was cut back by 3 bases and J by 9 bases. The DNA for the CDR3 is TGTGCCAGCAGCTTCGTTTTTGCGGGAGGGCCCGGTGAGCAGTTCTTC. Amino acid sequence: CASSFVFAGGPGEQFF.

CDR3 region: CASSGGTVYGYTF. For the CDR3, the DNA is TGTGCCAGCAGCGGAGGGACAGTATATGGCTACACCTTC. The J gene is TRBJ1-2, the V gene TRBV7-2; 7 bases fit TRBD1. V shed 5 bases, J shed 5 bases, and the junction held 5 bases outside the gene matches. CDR3 length equals 13 residues. Germline CDR1 SGHTA, CDR2 FQGNSA. The variable domain in full, with the rest retrieved from reference TRBV7-2 and TRBJ1-2, is GAGVSQSPSNKVTEKGKDVELRCDPISGHTALYWYRQSLGQGLEFLIYFQGNSAPDKSGLPSDRFSAERTGGSVSTLTIQRTQQEDSAVYLCASSGGTVYGYTFGSGTRLTVV.

The J gene is TRBJ2-3, the V gene TRBV10-3; a weak D match, TRBD2 (5 bases). The CDR3 has 14 amino acids. Germline lookup yields CDR1 ENHRY and CDR2 SYGVKD. V gave up 10 bases and J gave up 3 bases, with 17 bases separating them. The CDR3 loop is CATESSLRTDTQYF. The CDR3 DNA reads TGTGCCACCGAGTCTAGCTTGAGGACAGATACGCAGTATTTT.

This clone was observed once. This rearrangement joins TRBV13 to TRBJ2-7; the D gene is possibly TRBD2 (5 bases). The germline CDR1 and CDR2 sequences are PRHDT and FYEKMQ (reference sequence). This CDR3 is 14 amino acids long. Trimming took off 4 bases at V and 6 bases at J, with 16 bases between the two ends. This CDR3 reads CASSSDGILLEQYF. The CDR3 region has the DNA TGTGCCAGCAGCTCGGACGGGATTCTCCTCGAGCAGTACTTC.

The gene calls are TRBV10-2 and TRBJ1-2; D remains unclear. Germline V gives CDR1 WSHSY, CDR2 SAAADI. This CDR3 is 12 amino acids long. V was cut by 9 bases and J by 4 bases, with 12 bases left in between. The CDR3 sequence is CASREGAYGYTF. CDR3 coding DNA: TGCGCCAGTCGAGAGGGCGCCTATGGCTACACCTTC.

The chain links TRBV4-2 to TRBJ2-1; TRBD1 matches at 9 bases. The trim removed 4 bases at V and 8 bases at J, leaving 3 bases unmatched. Germline values: CDR1 LGHNA, CDR2 YNFKEQ. The CDR3 has 13 amino acids. This CDR3 is CASSPGQGYEQFF. In DNA, the CDR3 is TGTGCCAGCAGCCCGGGACAGGGCTATGAGCAGTTCTTC.

This rearrangement joins TRBV5-1 to TRBJ2-7; possible D gene TRBD2, 6 bases. CDR1 is SGHRS and CDR2 is YFSETQ in the germline V gene. V was pared by 1 base and J by 6 bases, with 8 bases between. The CDR3 sequence is 12 residues long. The CDR3 DNA reads as TGCGCCAGCAGCTTGCTGGGAGGCGAGCAGTACTTC. This encodes CASSLLGGEQYF.